This paragraph covers one T cell receptor (beta chain) sequence. This entry belongs to a study of blood T cell repertoires in COVID-19. Study-wide context: PBMCs, B-cell-depleted T cells, or T cells provided the cDNA or gDNA that made up the material.

All enrollees were roughly 18 to 89 years old and from approximately 24 US areas. The CDR3 contains 16 residues. The germline V gene has CDR1 MNHNS and CDR2 SASEGT. V gave up 4 bases and J gave up 7 bases; unmatched junction bases: 9. As originally analysed: The authors estimated nucleated cell counts from reference gene primer amplification. Sequenced by immunoSEQ multiplex PCR; TCRdb stores in-frame clones only, minus some. V, J and clone size were drawn from that table, and D and trimming were deduced from the DNA. The sample records more than 300,000 clones, 88% being singletons. Source material: PBMCs or T cells enriched from blood (not recorded which). V gene TRBV6-1 combines with J gene TRBJ1-6; 8 positions agree with TRBD1. The receptor comes from a woman between 18 and 30 years old who had recovered from COVID-19. This chain's CDR3 is CASSAWTGLGNSPLHF. CDR3 bases: TGTGCCAGCAGTGCGTGGACAGGGCTTGGGAATTCACCCCTCCACTTT.